Below, one T cell receptor (beta chain) is given with its context. Its antigen is undetermined. Use of 60 Vbeta and 13 Jbeta primers characterized the PCR. Data came from immunoSEQ multiplex PCR; TCRdb stores just in-frame clones and leaves some out. Found here are roughly 51,000 clones, around 80% of them singletons; the top ten hold 2% to 2.5%. The data stem from a study of cytomegalovirus exposure and HLA in healthy donors. Study-wide points: Evidence from a later analysis indicated that most CMV-associated TCR beta chains looked HLA-restricted.

Germline V gives CDR1 SGHNT, CDR2 YYREEE (reference sequence). The length of the CDR3 is 15 residues. With V trimmed by 4 bases and J by 10 bases, 9 bases remained unmatched. This receptor was obtained from a boy aged 5 to 17 in good health and CMV-seropositive. The J gene is TRBJ1-6, the V gene TRBV5-4; 9 nucleotides match TRBD1. Sequenced material: PBMCs. This CDR3 reads CASSAGTGYGSPLHF. The CDR3 DNA reads TGTGCCAGCAGCGCTGGGACAGGGTACGGCTCACCCCTCCACTTT. The full variable domain, in which reference TRBV5-4 and TRBJ1-6 provide the parts outside the CDR3, is ETGVTQSPTHLIKTRGQQVTLRCSSQSGHNTVSWYQQALGQGPQFIFQYYREEENGRGNFPPRFSGLQFPNYSSELNVNALELDDSALYLCASSAGTGYGSPLHFGNGTRLTVT.